Presented here are 11 T cell receptor beta chains from one specimen sequenced in a study of identical twins. TCRdb fed the 5' RACE reads into MiXCR, producing one record per CDR3 protein. The table shows 200,000 to 250,000 distinct CDR3 sequences, with 7.5% occurring only once. A further study also used this sample, focusing on yellow fever vaccine responses in identical twins.

The sample comprised memory (CD45RO+) T cells sorted from blood. The receptors derive from a woman aged 18 to 35 in good health.

This clonotype was picked up a small number of times. This chain joins TRBV7-2 and TRBJ1-5; TRBD1 agrees at 8 bases. This CDR3 is built from 13 residues. Looked up from germline, CDR1 is SGHTA and CDR2 is FQGNSA. After removal of 4 bases from V and 15 bases from J, the junction contained 11 bases not matched to a gene. CDR3: CASSSWGGQGWHF. The CDR3 DNA follows: TGTGCCAGCAGCTCTTGGGGTGGACAGGGTTGGCATTTT.

The chain joins TRBV7-2 to TRBJ1-2; TRBD1 agrees at 7 bases. Germline CDR1 is SGHTA and CDR2 is FQGNSA. The ends lost 4 bases at V and 5 bases at J; junction bases unmatched: 10. This CDR3 has 15 residues. The CDR3 nucleotides read TGTGCCAGCAGCTCGAGACAGGGAGTGGGGTATGGCTACACCTTC. It encodes CASSSRQGVGYGYTF.

The CDR3 DNA reads TGTGCCAGCAGTTCTTACAGGGATCGGGGCTACACCTTC. Amino acids: CASSSYRDRGYTF. The chain combines TRBV27 with TRBJ1-2; possibly TRBD1 for D (6 bases). The CDR3 loop spans 13 amino acids. Germline V gene sequence: CDR1 MNHEY, CDR2 SMNVEV (reference sequence). V was cut by 4 bases and J by 8 bases, with 14 bases left in between.

This clonotype has a count of ten or more. The chain couples TRBV4-1 to TRBJ2-3, with D possibly matching TRBD2 (6 bases). The CDR3 is 16 residues long. Germline V lookup: CDR1 MGHRA, CDR2 YSYEKL. V was pared by 1 base and J by 3 bases, with 14 bases between. CDR3 nucleotide sequence: TGCGCCAGCAGCCAAGCCGCCAGCGGGTGGACAGATACGCAGTATTTT. As protein: CASSQAASGWTDTQYF.

This clonotype has more than one count but fewer than ten. This rearrangement joins TRBV7-9 to TRBJ1-2; TRBD1 might be the D (6 bases). V shed 2 bases and J shed 5 bases, with 15 bases lying between them. The CDR3 runs 15 residues. Per the germline V gene, CDR1 is SEHNR and CDR2 is FQNEAQ (reference sequence). The CDR3 nucleotides read TGTGCCAGCAGCTTAACAGGCGGGGGCATTTATGGCTACACCTTC. As protein: CASSLTGGGIYGYTF. Using reference TRBV7-9 and TRBJ1-2 for the parts outside the CDR3, the full variable domain is DTGVSQNPRHKITKRGQNVTFRCDPISEHNRLYWYRQTLGQGPEFLTYFQNEAQLEKSRLLSDRFSAERPKGSFSTLEIQRTEQGDSAMYLCASSLTGGGIYGYTFGSGTRLTVV.

This chain joins TRBV2 and TRBJ2-1; perhaps TRBD2 as D (5 bases). CDR3 length equals 10 residues. Between the trimmed V and J ends, which lost 8 bases and 7 bases, there was a span of 6 bases. The germline V gene encodes CDR1 SNHLY and CDR2 FYNNEI. The CDR3 is CASGENEQFF. CDR3 coding DNA: TGTGCCAGCGGGGAGAATGAGCAGTTCTTC.

The rearrangement links TRBV3-1 to TRBJ1-1; no clear D. The CDR3 runs to 15 residues. Trimming stripped 0 bases from V and 5 bases from J, with 13 bases between. Germline V lookup: CDR1 LGHDT, CDR2 YNNKEL (reference sequence). The CDR3, as DNA: TGTGCCAGCAGCCAAGATGTCTTTCCGGGGACTGAAGCTTTCTTT. Its translation is CASSQDVFPGTEAFF.

This clonotype was detected many times. This chain joins TRBV7-2 and TRBJ2-1, with 10 bases matching TRBD1. The CDR3 runs to 15 residues. V gave up 5 bases and J gave up 4 bases; unmatched junction bases: 5. Per the germline V gene, CDR1 is SGHTA and CDR2 is FQGNSA. CDR3 sequence (DNA): TGTGCCAGCAGCCGACCGGGACAGGGGTACAATGAGCAGTTCTTC. It translates to CASSRPGQGYNEQFF.

As to this clonotype: A much larger clonotype is one base distant, so this may be a read error. This chain joins TRBV29-1 and TRBJ2-7, with D uncertain. Germline V gene data show CDR1 as SQVTM and CDR2 as ANQGSEA. The CDR3 runs to 13 residues. The V end was cut by 4 bases, the J end by 3 bases, with 13 bases between. The CDR3 sequence: CSVAVGVDYEQYF. As DNA, the CDR3 is TGCAGCGTTGCTGTTGGGGTGGACTACGAGCAGTACTTC.

The sample holds many counts of this clonotype. The rearrangement uses TRBV6-2 or TRBV6-3 and TRBJ2-7; TRBD1 aligns across 8 bases. Per germline, CDR1 MNHEY and CDR2 SVGEGT. J gave up 7 bases and V 5 bases, and 19 bases lay outside the gene matches. The CDR3 has 17 residues. CDR3 sequence (DNA): TGTGCCAGCAGTCCGACCCCCGGGACAGGCAGTCGTGGAGAGCAGTACTTC. Amino acid sequence: CASSPTPGTGSRGEQYF.

This clonotype was seen more than once but under ten times. The V and J genes are TRBV14 and TRBJ2-1, with D possibly matching TRBD2 (6 bases). This CDR3 has 16 amino acids. The germline CDR1 and CDR2 sequences are SGHDN and FVKESK. The ends were cut back, 1 base at V and 4 bases at J, with 14 bases in the middle. The CDR3 bases are TGTGCCAGCAGCCAAGCATCGGGGGTCGTATACAATGAGCAGTTCTTC. Its translation is CASSQASGVVYNEQFF.